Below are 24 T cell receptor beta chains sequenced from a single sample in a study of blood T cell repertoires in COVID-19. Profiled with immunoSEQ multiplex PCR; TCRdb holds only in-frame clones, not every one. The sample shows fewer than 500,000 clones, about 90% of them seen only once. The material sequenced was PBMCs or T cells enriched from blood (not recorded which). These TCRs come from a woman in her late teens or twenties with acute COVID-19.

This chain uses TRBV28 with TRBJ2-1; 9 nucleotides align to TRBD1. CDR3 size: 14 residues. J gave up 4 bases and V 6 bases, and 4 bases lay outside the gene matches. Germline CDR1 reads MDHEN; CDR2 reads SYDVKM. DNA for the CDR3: TGTGCCAGCAGCCCCGGGACAGGGTACAATGAGCAGTTCTTC. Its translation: CASSPGTGYNEQFF.

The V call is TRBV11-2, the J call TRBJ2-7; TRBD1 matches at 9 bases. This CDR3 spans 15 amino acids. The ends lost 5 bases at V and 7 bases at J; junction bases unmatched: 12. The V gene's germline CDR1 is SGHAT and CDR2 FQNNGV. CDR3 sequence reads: CASSRDGTGRSEQYF. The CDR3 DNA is TGTGCCAGCAGCCGCGACGGGACAGGGAGGTCGGAGCAGTACTTC.

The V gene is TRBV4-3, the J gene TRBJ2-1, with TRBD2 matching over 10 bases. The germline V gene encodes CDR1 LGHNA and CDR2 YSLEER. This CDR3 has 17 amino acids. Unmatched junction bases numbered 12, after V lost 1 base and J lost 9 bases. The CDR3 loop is CASSQGRLAGEAGEQFF. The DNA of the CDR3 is TGCGCCAGCAGCCAAGGTCGCCTAGCGGGAGAGGCGGGTGAGCAGTTCTTC.

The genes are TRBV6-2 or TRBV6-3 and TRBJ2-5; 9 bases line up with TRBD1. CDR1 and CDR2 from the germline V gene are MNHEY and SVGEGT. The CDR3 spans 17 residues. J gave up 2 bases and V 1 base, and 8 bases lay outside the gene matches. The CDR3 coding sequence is TGTGCCAGCAGTTACTGGGCGGGACAGGGTTTACAAGAGACCCAGTACTTC. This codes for CASSYWAGQGLQETQYF.

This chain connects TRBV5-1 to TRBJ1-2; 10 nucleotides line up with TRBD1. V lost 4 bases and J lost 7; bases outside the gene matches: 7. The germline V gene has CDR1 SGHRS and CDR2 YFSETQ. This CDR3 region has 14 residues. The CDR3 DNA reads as TGCGCCAGCAGCCGGGACAGGGGATCCTTTGGCTACACCTTC. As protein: CASSRDRGSFGYTF.

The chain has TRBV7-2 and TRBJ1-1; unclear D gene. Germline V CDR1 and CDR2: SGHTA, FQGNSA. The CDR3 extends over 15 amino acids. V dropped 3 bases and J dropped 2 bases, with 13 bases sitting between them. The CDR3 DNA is TGTGCCAGCAGCTTGGGTACTACCATTAACACTGAAGCTTTCTTT. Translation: CASSLGTTINTEAFF.

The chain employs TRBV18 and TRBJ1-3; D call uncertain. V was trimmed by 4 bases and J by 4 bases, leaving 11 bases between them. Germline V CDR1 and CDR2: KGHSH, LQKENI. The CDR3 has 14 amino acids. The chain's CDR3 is CASSRAGTGNTIYF. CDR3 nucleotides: TGTGCCAGCTCACGAGCGGGTACGGGAAACACCATATATTTT.

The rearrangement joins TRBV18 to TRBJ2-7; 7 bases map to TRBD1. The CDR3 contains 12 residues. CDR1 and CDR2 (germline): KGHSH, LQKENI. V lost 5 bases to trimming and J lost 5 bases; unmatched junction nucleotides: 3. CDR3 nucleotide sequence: TGTGCCAGCTCATCGACAGGGAACGAGCAGTACTTC. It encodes CASSSTGNEQYF.

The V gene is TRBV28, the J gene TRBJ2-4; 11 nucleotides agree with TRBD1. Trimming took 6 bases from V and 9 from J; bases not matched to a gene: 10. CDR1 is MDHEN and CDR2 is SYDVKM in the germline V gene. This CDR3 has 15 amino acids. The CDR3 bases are TGTGCCAGCAGCCCCGGGACAGGGGGAAGGGTCATTCAGTACTTC. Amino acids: CASSPGTGGRVIQYF.

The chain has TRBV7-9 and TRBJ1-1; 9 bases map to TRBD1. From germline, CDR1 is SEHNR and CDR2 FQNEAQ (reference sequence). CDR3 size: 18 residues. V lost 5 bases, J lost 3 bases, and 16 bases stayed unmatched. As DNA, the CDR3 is TGTGCCAGCAGCCCTCCGGGACAGGGTTGGGTAGGGGACACTGAAGCTTTCTTT. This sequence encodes CASSPPGQGWVGDTEAFF.

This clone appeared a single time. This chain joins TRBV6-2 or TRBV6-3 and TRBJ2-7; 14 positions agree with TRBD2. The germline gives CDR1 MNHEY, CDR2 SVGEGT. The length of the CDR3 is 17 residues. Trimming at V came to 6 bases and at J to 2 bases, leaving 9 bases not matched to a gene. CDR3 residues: CASSPGTSGRIPYEQYF. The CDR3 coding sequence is TGTGCCAGCAGCCCCGGGACTAGCGGGAGAATCCCCTACGAGCAGTACTTC.

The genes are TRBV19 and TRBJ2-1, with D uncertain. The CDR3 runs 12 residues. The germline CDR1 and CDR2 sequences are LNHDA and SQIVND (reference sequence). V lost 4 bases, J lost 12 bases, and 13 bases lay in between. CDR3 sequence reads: CASSTPPYGQFF. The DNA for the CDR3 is TGTGCCAGTAGTACGCCGCCGTACGGGCAGTTCTTC.

In nucleotides, the CDR3 is TGTGCCAGCAGTAGACTAGGAAATATGAACGAGCAGTACTTC. Translated, it gives CASSRLGNMNEQYF. The rearrangement links TRBV6-5 to TRBJ2-7, with a weak D call TRBD2 (6 bases). Between the trimmed V and J ends, which lost 5 bases and 5 bases, there was a span of 16 bases. The germline CDR1 and CDR2 sequences are MNHEY and SVGAGI. This CDR3 is built from 14 residues.

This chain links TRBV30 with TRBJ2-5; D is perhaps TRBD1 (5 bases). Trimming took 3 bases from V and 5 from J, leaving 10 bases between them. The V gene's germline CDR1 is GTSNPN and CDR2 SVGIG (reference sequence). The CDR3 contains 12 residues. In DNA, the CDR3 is TGTGCCTGGAGCCAGGGCGAGGAGACCCAGTACTTC. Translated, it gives CAWSQGEETQYF.

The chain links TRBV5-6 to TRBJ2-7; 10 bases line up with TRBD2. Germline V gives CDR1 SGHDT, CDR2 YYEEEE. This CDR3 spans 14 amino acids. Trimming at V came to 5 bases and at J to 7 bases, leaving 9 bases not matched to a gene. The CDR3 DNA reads TGTGCCAGCAGTATCAGCGGGAGGGCGAGGGAGCAGTACTTC. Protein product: CASSISGRAREQYF.

This CDR3 is CASSYGLLPYEQYF. CDR3 nucleotides: TGTGCCAGCAGTTACGGACTTTTACCCTACGAGCAGTACTTC. The V gene is TRBV6-2 or TRBV6-3, the J gene TRBJ2-7; D might be TRBD2 (5 bases). The germline V gene encodes CDR1 MNHEY and CDR2 SVGEGT. The CDR3 is 14 residues long. Trimming removed 2 bases at V and 2 bases at J, with 10 bases between.

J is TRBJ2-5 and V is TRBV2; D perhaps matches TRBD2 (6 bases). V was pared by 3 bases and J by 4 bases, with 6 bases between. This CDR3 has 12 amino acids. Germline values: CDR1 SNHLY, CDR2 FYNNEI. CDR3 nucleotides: TGTGCCAGCAGTGAGACTAGAGAGACCCAGTACTTC. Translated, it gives CASSETRETQYF. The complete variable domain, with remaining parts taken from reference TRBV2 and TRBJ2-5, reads EPEVTQTPSHQVTQMGQEVILRCVPISNHLYFYWYRQILGQKVEFLVSFYNNEISEKSEIFDDQFSVERPDGSNFTLKIRSTKLEDSAMYFCASSETRETQYFGPGTRLLVL.

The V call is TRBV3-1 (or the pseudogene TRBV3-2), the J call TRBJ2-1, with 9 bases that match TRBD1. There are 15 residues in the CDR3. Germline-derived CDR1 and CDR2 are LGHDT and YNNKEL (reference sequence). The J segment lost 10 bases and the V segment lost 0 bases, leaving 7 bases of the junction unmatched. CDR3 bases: TGTGCCAGCAGCCAAGAGGGCACAGGGGGCGTCGAGCAGTTCTTC. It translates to CASSQEGTGGVEQFF.

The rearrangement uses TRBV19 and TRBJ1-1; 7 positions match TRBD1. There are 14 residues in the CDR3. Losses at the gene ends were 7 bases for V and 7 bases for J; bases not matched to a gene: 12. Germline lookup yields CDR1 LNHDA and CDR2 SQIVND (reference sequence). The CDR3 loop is CASTSAEGAGEAFF. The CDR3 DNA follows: TGTGCCAGTACTTCAGCGGAGGGGGCGGGTGAAGCTTTCTTT.

The CDR3 DNA is TGTGCCAGCAGCCGGGACTTCGGATGGGAGACCCAGTACTTC. Translating gives CASSRDFGWETQYF. The chain has TRBV6-2 or TRBV6-3 and TRBJ2-5; D might be TRBD2 (6 bases). V lost 6 bases and J lost 5, with 16 bases in between. The CDR3 covers 14 residues. Looked up from germline, CDR1 is MNHEY and CDR2 is SVGEGT.

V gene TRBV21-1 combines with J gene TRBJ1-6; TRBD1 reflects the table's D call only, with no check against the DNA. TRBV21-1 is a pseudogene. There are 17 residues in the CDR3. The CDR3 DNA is TGTGCCAGCAGCTTCCGGGACAGAAGCTCCTATAATTCACCCCTCCACTTT. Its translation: CASSFRDRSSYNSPLHF.

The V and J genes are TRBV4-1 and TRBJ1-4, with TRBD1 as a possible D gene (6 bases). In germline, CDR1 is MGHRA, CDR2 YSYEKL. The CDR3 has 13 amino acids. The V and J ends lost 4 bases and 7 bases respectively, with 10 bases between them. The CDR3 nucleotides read TGCGCCAGCAGCCTACAGGGAAGTGAAAAACTGTTTTTT. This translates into CASSLQGSEKLFF.

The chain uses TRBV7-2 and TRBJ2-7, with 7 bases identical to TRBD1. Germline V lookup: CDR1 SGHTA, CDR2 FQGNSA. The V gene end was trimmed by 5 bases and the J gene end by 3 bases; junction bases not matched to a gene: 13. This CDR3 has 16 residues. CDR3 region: CASSTHRPGQYYEQYF. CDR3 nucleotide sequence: TGTGCCAGCAGCACACATAGACCGGGACAGTACTACGAGCAGTACTTC.

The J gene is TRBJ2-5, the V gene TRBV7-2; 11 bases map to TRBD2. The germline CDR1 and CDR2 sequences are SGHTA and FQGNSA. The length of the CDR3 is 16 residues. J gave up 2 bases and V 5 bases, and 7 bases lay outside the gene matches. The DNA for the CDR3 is TGTGCCAGCAGCCCCCGGTCTAGCGGGAGGCAAGAGACCCAGTACTTC. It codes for CASSPRSSGRQETQYF.